The present T cell receptor beta chain was sequenced within a study of OX40 agonist ivuxolimab in advanced cancers. Across the study: The patients received agonistic anti-OX40 (CD134) antibody ivuxolimab.

Profiled with immunoSEQ multiplex PCR; TCRdb holds only in-frame clones, not every one. The table has around 60,000 clones, 82% seen once. There are 14 residues in the CDR3. Trimming removed 4 bases at V and 3 bases at J, with 10 bases between. Sequences were derived from CD4+ or CD8+ T cells sorted from blood, sampled in a trial of the OX40 agonist ivuxolimab. This clonotype originated in an adult with an advanced solid tumor such as melanoma, head and neck, liver or kidney cancer. This chain uses TRBV23-1 with TRBJ1-5; D might be TRBD1 (6 bases). TRBV23-1 is labeled an ORF, and its function is uncertain. This CDR3 reads CASSPGANNQPQHF. The CDR3 nucleotides read TGCGCCAGCAGTCCAGGGGCCAACAATCAGCCCCAGCATTTT.